A single T cell receptor beta chain is shown here with its context. Other DNA variants within this sample encode the same CDR3. V was cut by 6 bases and J by 4 bases, with 7 bases left in between. CDR3 length equals 11 residues. In germline, CDR1 is MNHEY, CDR2 SVGAGI. In the original analysis: It was from reference gene primer amplification that nucleated cell counts were estimated. Produced via immunoSEQ multiplex PCR; TCRdb's table is partial and in-frame only. Clone size and the V and J calls come from that table; the DNA yielded D and trimming. In the table there are around 260,000 clones, about 88% of which are singletons. This entry belongs to a study of blood T cell repertoires in COVID-19. Study-level background: Specimens from acute and convalescent COVID-19 originated in the United States, Italy and Spain. The cDNA or gDNA used as material had been derived from T cells, B-cell-depleted T cells, or PBMCs.

The TCR comes from a man between 18 and 35 years old with active or convalescent COVID-19. Sequencing was done on a sample of peripheral blood. The chain combines TRBV6-5 with TRBJ2-7; D call uncertain. The CDR3 DNA is TGTGCCAGCAGCTCCCTATACGAGCAGTACTTC. Its protein is CASSSLYEQYF.